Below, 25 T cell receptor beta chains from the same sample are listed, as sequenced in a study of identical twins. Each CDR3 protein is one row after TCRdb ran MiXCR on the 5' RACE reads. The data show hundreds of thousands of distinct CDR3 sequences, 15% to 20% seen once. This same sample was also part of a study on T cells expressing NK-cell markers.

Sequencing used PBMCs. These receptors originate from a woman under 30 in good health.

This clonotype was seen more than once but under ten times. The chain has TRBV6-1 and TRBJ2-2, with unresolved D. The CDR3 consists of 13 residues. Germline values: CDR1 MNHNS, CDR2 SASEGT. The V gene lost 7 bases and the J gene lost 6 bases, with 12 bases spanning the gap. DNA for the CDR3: TGTGCCAGCAAGGGTATGGGGTCCGGGGAGCTGTTTTTT. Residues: CASKGMGSGELFF.

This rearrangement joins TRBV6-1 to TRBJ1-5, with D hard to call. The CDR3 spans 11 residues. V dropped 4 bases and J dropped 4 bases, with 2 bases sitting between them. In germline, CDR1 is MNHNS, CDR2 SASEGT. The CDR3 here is CASSGNQPQHF. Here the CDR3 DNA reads TGTGCCAGCAGTGGTAATCAGCCCCAGCATTTT.

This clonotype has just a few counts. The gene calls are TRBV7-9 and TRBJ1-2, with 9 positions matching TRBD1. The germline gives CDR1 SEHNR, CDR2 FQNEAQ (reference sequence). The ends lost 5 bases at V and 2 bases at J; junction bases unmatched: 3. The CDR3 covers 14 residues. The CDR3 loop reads CASSIGTGNYGYTF. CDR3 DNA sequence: TGTGCCAGCAGCATCGGGACAGGGAACTATGGCTACACCTTC.

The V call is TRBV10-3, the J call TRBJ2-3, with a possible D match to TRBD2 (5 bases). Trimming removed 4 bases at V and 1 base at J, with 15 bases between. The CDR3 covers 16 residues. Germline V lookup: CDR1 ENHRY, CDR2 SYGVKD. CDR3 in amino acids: CAISAARGVGTDTQYF. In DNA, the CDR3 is TGTGCCATCAGTGCTGCACGGGGTGTGGGCACAGATACGCAGTATTTT.

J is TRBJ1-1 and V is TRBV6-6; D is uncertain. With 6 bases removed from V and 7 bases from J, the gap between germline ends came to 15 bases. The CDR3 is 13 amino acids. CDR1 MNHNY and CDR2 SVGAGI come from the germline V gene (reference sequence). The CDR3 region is CASRHRRTVEAFF. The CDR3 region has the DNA TGTGCCAGCAGACACAGAAGAACCGTTGAAGCTTTCTTT.

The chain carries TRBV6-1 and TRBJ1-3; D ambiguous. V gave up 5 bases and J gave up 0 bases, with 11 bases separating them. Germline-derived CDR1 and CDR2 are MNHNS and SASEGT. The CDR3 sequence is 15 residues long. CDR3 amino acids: CASSTRTVSGNTIYF. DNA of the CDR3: TGTGCCAGCAGTACACGGACGGTCTCTGGAAACACCATATATTTT.

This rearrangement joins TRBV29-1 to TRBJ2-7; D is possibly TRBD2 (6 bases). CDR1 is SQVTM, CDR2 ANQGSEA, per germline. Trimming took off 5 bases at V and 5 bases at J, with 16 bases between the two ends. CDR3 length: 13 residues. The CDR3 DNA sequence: TGCAGCGTTTCTGGCGGGAAAAGGGACGAGCAGTACTTC. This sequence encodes CSVSGGKRDEQYF.

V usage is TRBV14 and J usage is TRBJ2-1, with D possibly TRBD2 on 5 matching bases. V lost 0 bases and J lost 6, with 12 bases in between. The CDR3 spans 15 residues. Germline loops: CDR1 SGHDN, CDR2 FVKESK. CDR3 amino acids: CASSQDRRLSNEQFF. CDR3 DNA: TGTGCCAGCAGCCAAGATAGGAGGCTATCCAATGAGCAGTTCTTC. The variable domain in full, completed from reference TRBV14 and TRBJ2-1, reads EAGVTQFPSHSVIEKGQTVTLRCDPISGHDNLYWYRRVMGKEIKFLLHFVKESKQDESGMPNNRFLAERTGGTYSTLKVQPAELEDSGVYFCASSQDRRLSNEQFFGPGTRLTVL.

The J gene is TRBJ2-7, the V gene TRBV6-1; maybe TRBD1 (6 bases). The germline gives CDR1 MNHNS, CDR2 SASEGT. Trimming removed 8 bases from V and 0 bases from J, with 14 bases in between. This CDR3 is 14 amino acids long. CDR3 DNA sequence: TGTGCCAGCGCAGGGACAACCCCCTCCTACGAGCAGTACTTC. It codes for CASAGTTPSYEQYF.

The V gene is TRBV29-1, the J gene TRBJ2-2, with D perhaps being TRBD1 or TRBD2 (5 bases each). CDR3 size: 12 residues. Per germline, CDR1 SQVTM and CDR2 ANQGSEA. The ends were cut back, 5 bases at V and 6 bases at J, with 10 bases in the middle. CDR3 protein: CSVYVGAGELFF. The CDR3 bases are TGCAGCGTTTACGTGGGGGCCGGGGAGCTGTTTTTT.

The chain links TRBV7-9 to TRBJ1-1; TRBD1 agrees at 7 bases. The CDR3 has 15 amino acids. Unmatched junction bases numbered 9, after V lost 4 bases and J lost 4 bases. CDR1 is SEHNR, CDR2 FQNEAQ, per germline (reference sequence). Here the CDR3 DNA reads TGTGCCAGCAGCTCTTCCAATTCAGGGGGCACTGAAGCTTTCTTT. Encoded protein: CASSSSNSGGTEAFF.

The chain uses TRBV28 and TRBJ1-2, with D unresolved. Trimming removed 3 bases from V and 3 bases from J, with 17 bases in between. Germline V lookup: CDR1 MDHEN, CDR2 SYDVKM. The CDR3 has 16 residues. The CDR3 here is CASSFALGRPDYGYTF. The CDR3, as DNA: TGTGCCAGCAGTTTTGCTCTTGGCAGGCCGGACTATGGCTACACCTTC.

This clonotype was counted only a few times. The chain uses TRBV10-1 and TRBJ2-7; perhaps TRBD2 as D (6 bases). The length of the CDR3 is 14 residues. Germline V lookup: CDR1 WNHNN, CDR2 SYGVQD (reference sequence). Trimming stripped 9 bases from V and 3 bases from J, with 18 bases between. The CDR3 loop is CARRRWGECYEQYF. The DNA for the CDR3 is TGCGCCAGAAGAAGGTGGGGGGAATGCTACGAGCAGTACTTC.

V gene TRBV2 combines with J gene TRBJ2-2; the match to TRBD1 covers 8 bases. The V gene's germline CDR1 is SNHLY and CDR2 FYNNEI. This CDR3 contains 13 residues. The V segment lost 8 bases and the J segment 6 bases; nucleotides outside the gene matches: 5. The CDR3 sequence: CASRTGTAGELFF. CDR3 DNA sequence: TGTGCCAGCCGGACAGGGACCGCCGGGGAGCTGTTTTTT.

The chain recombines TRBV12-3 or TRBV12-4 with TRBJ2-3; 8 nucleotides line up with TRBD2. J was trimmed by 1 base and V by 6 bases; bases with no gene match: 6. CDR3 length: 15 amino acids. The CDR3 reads CASSSLTSGTDTQYF. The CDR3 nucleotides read TGTGCCAGCAGCTCCCTGACTAGCGGCACAGATACGCAGTATTTT.

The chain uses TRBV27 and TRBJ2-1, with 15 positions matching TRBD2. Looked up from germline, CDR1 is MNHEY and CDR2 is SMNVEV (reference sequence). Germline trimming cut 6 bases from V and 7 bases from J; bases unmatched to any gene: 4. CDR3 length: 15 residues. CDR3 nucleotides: TGTGCCAGCAGCCACGGGACTAGCGGGAGGAATGAGCAGTTCTTC. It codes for CASSHGTSGRNEQFF.

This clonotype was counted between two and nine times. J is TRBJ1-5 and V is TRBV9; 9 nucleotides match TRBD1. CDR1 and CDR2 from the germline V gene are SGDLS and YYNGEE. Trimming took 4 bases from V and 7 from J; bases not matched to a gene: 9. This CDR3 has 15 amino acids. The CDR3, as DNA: TGTGCCAGCAGCACCTTACAGGGGGCCGACCAGCCCCAGCATTTT. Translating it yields CASSTLQGADQPQHF.

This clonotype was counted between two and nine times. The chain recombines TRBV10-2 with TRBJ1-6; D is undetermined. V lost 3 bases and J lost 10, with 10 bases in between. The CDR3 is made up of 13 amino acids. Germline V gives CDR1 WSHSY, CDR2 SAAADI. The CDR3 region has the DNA TGCGCCAGCAGTGAAGGAAGAGGCTCACCCCTCCACTTT. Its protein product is CASSEGRGSPLHF.

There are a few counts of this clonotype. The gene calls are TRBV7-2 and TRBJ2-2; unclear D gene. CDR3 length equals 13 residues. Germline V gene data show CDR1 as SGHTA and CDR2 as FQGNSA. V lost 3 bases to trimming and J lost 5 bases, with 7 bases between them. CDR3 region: CASSFLDTGELFF. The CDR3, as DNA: TGTGCCAGCAGCTTTCTAGATACCGGGGAGCTGTTTTTT. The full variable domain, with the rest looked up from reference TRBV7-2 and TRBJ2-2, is GAGVSQSPSNKVTEKGKDVELRCDPISGHTALYWYRQSLGQGLEFLIYFQGNSAPDKSGLPSDRFSAERTGGSVSTLTIQRTQQEDSAVYLCASSFLDTGELFFGEGSRLTVL.

CDR3 region: CASSDQTGRDTGELFF. DNA for the CDR3: TGTGCCAGCAGTGATCAGACAGGGAGGGACACCGGGGAGCTGTTTTTT. The gene calls are TRBV25-1 and TRBJ2-2; D may be TRBD1 or TRBD2 (7 bases each). The CDR3 sequence is 16 residues long. Germline-derived CDR1 and CDR2 are MGHDK and SYGVNS. Between the trimmed V and J ends, which lost 3 bases and 3 bases, there was a span of 14 bases. Full variable domain (outside the CDR3, taken from reference TRBV25-1 and TRBJ2-2): EADIYQTPRYLVIGTGKKITLECSQTMGHDKMYWYQQDPGMELHLIHYSYGVNSTEKGDLSSESTVSRIRTEHFPLTLESARPSHTSQYLCASSDQTGRDTGELFFGEGSRLTVL.

The CDR3 loop reads CASSFTGVPAETQYF. Here the CDR3 DNA reads TGTGCCAGCAGCTTCACGGGAGTCCCGGCAGAGACCCAGTACTTC. The genes are TRBV7-8 and TRBJ2-5; weak D call: TRBD2 (6 bases). CDR1 and CDR2 from the germline V gene are SGHVS and FQNEAQ. Trimming pared 3 bases from V and 4 bases from J, leaving 15 bases between. This CDR3 is 15 amino acids long.

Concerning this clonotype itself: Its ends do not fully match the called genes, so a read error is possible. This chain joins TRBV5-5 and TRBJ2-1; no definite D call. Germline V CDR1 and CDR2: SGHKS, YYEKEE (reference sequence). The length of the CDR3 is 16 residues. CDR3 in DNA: TGTGCCAGCAGCTTGGCCCTGGCAGCTTCCTTCAATGAGCAGTTCTTC. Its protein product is CASSLALAASFNEQFF.

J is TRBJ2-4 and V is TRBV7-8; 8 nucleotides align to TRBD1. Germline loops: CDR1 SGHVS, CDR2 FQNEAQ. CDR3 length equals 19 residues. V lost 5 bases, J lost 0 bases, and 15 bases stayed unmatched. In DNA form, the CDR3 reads TGTGCCAGCAGCGAGACAGGGGTTGGCGCCGCGCTAGCCAAAAACATTCAGTACTTC. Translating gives CASSETGVGAALAKNIQYF. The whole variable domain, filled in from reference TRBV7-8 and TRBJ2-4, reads GAGVSQSPRYKVAKRGQDVALRCDPISGHVSLFWYQQALGQGPEFLTYFQNEAQLDKSGLPSDRFFAERPEGSVSTLKIQRTQQEDSAVYLCASSETGVGAALAKNIQYFGAGTRLSVL.

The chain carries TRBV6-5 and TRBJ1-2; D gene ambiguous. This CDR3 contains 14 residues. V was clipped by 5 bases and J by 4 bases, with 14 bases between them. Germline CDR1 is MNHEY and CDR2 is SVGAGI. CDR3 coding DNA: TGTGCCAGCAGTACTCGGACGGCGGTCTATGGCTACACCTTC. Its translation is CASSTRTAVYGYTF.

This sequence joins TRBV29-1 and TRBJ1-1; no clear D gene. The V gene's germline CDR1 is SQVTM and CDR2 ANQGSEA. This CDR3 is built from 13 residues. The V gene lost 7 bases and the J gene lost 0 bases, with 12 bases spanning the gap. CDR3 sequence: CSGARPMNTEAFF. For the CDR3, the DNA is TGCAGCGGGGCGAGGCCGATGAACACTGAAGCTTTCTTT. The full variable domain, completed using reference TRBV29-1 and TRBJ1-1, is SAVISQKPSRDICQRGTSLTIQCQVDSQVTMMFWYRQQPGQSLTLIATANQGSEATYESGFVIDKFPISRPNLTFSTLTVSNMSPEDSSIYLCSGARPMNTEAFFGQGTRLTVV.